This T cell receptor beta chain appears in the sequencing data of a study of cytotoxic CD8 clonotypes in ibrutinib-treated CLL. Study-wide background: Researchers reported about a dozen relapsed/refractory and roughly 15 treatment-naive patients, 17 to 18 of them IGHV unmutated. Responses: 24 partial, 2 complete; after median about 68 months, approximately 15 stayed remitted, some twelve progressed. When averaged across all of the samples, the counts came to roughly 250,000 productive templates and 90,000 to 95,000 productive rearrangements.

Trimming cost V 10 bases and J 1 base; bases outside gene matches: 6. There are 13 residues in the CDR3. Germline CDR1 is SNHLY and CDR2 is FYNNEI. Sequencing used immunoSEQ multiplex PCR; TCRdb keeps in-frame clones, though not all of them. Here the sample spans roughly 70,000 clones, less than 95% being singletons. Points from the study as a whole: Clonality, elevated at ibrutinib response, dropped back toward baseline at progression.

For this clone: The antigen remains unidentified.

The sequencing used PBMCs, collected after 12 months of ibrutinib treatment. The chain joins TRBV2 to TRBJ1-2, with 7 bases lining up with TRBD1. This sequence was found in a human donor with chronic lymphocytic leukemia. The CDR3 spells CAIGTEVNYGYTF. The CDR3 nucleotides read TGTGCCATAGGGACAGAGGTTAACTATGGCTACACCTTC. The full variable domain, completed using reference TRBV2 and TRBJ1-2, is EPEVTQTPSHQVTQMGQEVILRCVPISNHLYFYWYRQILGQKVEFLVSFYNNEISEKSEIFDDQFSVERPDGSNFTLKIRSTKLEDSAMYFCAIGTEVNYGYTFGSGTRLTVV.